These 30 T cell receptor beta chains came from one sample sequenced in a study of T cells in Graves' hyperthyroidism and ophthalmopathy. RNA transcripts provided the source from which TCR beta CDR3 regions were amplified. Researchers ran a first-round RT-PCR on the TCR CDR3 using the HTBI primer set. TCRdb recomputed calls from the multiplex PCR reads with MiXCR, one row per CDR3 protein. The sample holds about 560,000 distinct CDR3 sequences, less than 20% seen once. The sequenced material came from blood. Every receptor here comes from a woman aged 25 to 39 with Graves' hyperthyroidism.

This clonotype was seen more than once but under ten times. DNA for the CDR3: TGTGCCAGCAGCCGGCAGGGGGCCGGGAGCATTCAGTACTTC. Protein product: CASSRQGAGSIQYF. The chain has TRBV7-9 and TRBJ2-4; 8 positions match TRBD1. The CDR3 consists of 14 residues. Germline CDR1 and CDR2: SEHNR and FQNEAQ (reference sequence). Trimming took 5 bases from V and 9 from J; bases not matched to a gene: 9. The whole variable domain, remainder taken from reference TRBV7-9 and TRBJ2-4, is DTGVSQNPRHKITKRGQNVTFRCDPISEHNRLYWYRQTLGQGPEFLTYFQNEAQLEKSRLLSDRFSAERPKGSFSTLEIQRTEQGDSAMYLCASSRQGAGSIQYFGAGTRLSVL.

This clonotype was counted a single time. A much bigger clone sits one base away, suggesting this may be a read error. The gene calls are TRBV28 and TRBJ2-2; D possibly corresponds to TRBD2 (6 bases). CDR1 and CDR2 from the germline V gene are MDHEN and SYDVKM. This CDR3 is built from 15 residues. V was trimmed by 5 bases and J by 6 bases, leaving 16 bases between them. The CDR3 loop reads CASSNSVGDSGELFF. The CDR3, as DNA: TGTGCCAGCAGTAATTCGGTCGGGGACTCCGGGGAGCTGTTTTTT.

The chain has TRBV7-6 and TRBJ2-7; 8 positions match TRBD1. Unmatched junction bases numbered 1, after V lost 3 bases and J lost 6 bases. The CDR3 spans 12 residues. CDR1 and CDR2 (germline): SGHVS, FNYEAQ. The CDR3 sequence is CASSFQGAEQYF. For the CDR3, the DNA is TGTGCCAGCAGCTTCCAGGGGGCCGAGCAGTACTTC.

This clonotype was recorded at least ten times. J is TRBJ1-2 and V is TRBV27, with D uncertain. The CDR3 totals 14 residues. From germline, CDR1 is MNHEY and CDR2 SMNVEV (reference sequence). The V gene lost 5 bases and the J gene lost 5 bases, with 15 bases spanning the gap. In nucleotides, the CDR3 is TGTGCCAGCAGTCCAAGCCCGACATATTATGGCTACACCTTC. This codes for CASSPSPTYYGYTF.

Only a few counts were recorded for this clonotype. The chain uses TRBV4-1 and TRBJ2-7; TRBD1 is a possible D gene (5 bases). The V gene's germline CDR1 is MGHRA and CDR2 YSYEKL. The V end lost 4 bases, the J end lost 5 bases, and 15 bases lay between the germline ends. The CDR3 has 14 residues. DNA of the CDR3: TGCGCCAGCAGCCTCGACTCGATAGGGGACGAGCAGTACTTC. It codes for CASSLDSIGDEQYF.

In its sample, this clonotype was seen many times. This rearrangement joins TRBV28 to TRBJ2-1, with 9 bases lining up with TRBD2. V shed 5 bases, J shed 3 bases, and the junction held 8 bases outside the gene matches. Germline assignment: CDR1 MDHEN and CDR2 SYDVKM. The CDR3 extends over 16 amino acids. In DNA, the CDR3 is TGTGCCAGCAGTCCCATAGCGGGAGTTAGCTACAATGAGCAGTTCTTC. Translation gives CASSPIAGVSYNEQFF.

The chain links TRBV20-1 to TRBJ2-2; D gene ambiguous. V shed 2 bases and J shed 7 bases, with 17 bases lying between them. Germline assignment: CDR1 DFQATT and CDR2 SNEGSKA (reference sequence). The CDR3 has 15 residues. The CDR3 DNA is TGCAGTGCTAGAAGCCCAAGTGAATGGAGCGGGGAGCTGTTTTTT. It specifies CSARSPSEWSGELFF.

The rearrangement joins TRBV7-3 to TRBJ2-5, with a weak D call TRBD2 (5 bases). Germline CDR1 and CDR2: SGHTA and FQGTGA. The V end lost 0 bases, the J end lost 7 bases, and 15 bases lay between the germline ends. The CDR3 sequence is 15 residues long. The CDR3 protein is CASSLTLTSLGTQYF. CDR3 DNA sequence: TGTGCCAGCAGCTTAACGTTAACTAGTCTGGGGACCCAGTACTTC. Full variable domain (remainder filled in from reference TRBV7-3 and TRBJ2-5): GAGVSQTPSNKVTEKGKYVELRCDPISGHTALYWYRQSLGQGPEFLIYFQGTGAADDSGLPNDRFFAVRPEGSVSTLKIQRTERGDSAVYLCASSLTLTSLGTQYFGPGTRLLVL.

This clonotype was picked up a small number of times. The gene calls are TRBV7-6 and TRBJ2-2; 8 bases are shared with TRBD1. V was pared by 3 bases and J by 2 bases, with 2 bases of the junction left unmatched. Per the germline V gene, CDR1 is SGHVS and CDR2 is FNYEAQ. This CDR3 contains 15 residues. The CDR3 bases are TGTGCCAGCAGCTTCAGGGGGCTTAACACCGGGGAGCTGTTTTTT. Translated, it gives CASSFRGLNTGELFF.

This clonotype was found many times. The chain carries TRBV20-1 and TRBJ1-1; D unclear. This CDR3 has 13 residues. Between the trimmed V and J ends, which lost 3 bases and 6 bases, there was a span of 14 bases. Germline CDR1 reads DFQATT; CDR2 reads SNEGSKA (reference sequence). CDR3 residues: CSASGIMYAEAFF. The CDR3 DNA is TGCAGTGCTAGTGGCATTATGTATGCTGAAGCTTTCTTT.

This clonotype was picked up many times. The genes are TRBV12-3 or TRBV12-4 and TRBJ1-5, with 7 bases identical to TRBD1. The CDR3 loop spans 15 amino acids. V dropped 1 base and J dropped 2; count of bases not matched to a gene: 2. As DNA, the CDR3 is TGTGCCAGCAGTTTAGGGACAGGAGGCAATCAGCCCCAGCATTTT. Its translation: CASSLGTGGNQPQHF.

Here the CDR3 reads CASGLLGELFF. The CDR3 region has the DNA TGTGCCAGCGGGCTCCTGGGGGAGCTGTTTTTT. The rearrangement uses TRBV27 and TRBJ2-2, with D unclear. Trimming cost V 8 bases and J 8 bases, with 9 bases left between them. There are 11 residues in the CDR3. The V gene's germline CDR1 is MNHEY and CDR2 SMNVEV (reference sequence).

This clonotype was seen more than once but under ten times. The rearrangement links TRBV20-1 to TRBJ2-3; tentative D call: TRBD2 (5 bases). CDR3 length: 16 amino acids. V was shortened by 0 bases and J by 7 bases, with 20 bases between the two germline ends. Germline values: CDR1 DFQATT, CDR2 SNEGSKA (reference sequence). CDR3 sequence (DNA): TGCAGTGCTAGAGAGTTGGACGGGAAACGAGGAAATACGCAGTATTTT. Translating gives CSARELDGKRGNTQYF.

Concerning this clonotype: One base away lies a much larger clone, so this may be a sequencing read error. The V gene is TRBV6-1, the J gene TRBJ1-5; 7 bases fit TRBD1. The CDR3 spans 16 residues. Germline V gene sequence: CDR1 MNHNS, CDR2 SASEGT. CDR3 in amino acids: CASSDRQGPGNRPQHF. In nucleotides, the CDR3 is TGTGCCAGCAGTGATAGACAGGGACCGGGCAATCGGCCCCAGCATTTT.

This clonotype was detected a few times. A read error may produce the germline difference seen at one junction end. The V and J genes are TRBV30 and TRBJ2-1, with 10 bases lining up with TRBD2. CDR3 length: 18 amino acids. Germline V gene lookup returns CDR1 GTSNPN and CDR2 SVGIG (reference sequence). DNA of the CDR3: TGTGCCTGGAGTACTAGCGGGACTTACACATACCTCTACAATGGGCAGTTCTTC. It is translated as CAWSTSGTYTYLYNGQFF.

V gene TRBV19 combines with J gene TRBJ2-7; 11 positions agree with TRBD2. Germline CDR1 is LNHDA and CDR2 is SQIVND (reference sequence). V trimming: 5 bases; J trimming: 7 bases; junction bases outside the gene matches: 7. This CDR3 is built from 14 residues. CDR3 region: CASSETSGMGEQYF. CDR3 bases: TGTGCCAGTAGTGAGACTAGCGGGATGGGTGAGCAGTACTTC.

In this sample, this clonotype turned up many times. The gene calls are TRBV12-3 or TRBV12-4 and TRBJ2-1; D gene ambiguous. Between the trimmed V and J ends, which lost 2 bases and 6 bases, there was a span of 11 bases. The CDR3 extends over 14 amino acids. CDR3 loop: CASSLSIPSNEQFF. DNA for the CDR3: TGTGCCAGCAGTTTATCTATCCCGTCCAATGAGCAGTTCTTC.

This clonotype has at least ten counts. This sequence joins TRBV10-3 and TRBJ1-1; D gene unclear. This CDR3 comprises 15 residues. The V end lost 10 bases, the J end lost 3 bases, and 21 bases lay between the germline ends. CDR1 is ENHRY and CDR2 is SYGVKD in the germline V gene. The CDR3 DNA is TGTGCCACAACAAGCCACCAGGTGCAGGACACTGAAGCTTTCTTT. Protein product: CATTSHQVQDTEAFF.

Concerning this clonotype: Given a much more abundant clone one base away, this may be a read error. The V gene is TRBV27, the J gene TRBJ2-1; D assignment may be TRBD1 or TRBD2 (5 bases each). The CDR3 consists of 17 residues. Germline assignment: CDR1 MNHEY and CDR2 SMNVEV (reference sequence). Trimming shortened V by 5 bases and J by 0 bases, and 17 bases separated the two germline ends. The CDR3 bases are TGTGCCAGCAGTGGGGAGACAGCAGGGACCTCCTACAATGAGCAGTTCTTC. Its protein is CASSGETAGTSYNEQFF.

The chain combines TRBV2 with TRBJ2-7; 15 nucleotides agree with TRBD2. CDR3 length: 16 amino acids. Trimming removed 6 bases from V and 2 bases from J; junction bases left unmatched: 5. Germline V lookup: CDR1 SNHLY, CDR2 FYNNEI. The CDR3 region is CASRGTSGRLPYEQYF. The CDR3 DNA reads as TGTGCCAGCAGAGGGACTAGCGGGAGGCTTCCCTACGAGCAGTACTTC.

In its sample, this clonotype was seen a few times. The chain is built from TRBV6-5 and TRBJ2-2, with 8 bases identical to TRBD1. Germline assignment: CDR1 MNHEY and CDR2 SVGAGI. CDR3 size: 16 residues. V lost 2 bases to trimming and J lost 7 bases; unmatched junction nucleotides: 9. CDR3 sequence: CASSYTDRVAFGELFF. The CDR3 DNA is TGTGCCAGCAGTTACACGGACAGGGTGGCGTTCGGGGAGCTGTTTTTT.

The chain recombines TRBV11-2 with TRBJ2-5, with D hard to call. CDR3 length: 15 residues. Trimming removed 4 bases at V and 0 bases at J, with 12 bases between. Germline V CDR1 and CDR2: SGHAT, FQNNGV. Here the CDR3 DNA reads TGTGCCAGCAGCTCCGGACGGCGATACCAAGAGACCCAGTACTTC. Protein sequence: CASSSGRRYQETQYF.

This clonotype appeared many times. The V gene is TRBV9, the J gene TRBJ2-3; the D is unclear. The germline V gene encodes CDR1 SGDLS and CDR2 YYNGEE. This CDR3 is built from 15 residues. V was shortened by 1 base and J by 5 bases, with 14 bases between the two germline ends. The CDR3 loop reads CASSVTTGSLDTQYF. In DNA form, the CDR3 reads TGTGCCAGCAGCGTAACGACTGGCAGCTTAGATACGCAGTATTTT.

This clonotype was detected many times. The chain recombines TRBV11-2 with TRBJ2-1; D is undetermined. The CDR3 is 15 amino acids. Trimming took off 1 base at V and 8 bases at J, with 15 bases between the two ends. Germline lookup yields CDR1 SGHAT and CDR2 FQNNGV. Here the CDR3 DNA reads TGTGCCAGCAGCTTAGGTATCCGGAGTTCGGATGAGCAGTTCTTC. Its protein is CASSLGIRSSDEQFF.

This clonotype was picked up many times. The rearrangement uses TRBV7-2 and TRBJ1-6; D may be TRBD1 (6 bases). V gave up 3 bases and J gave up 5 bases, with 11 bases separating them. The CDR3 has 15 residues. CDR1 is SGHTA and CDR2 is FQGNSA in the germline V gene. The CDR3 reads CASSFVGANNSPLHF. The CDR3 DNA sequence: TGTGCCAGCAGCTTTGTGGGGGCAAATAATTCACCCCTCCACTTT. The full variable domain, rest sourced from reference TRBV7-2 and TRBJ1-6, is GAGVSQSPSNKVTEKGKDVELRCDPISGHTALYWYRQSLGQGLEFLIYFQGNSAPDKSGLPSDRFSAERTGGSVSTLTIQRTQQEDSAVYLCASSFVGANNSPLHFGNGTRLTVT.

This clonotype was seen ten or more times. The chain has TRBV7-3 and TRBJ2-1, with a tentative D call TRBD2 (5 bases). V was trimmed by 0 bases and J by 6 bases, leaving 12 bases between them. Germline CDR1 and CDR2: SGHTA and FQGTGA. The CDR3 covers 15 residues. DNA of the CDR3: TGTGCCAGCAGCTTAACGGGCGGGTGGTTCAATGAGCAGTTCTTC. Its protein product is CASSLTGGWFNEQFF.

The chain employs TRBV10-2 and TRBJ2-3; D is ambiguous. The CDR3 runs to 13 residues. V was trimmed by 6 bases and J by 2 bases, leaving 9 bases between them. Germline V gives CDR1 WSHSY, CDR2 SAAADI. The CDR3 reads CASRDGYTDTQYF. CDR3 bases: TGCGCCAGCAGGGACGGATACACAGATACGCAGTATTTT.

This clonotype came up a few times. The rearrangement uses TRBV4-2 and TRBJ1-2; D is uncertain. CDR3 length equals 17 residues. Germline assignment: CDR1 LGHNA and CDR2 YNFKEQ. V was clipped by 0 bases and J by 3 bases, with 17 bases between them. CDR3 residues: CASSQDNGGAVDYGYTF. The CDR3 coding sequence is TGTGCCAGCAGCCAAGATAATGGAGGAGCAGTGGACTATGGCTACACCTTC.

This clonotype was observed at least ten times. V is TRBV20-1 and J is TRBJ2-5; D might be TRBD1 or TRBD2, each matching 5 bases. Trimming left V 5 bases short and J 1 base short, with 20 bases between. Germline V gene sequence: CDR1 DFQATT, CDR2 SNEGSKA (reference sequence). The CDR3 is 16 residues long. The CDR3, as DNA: TGCAGTGCTCTCCCCGGGGCGCGGGCCCCCCAAGAGACCCAGTACTTC. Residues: CSALPGARAPQETQYF.

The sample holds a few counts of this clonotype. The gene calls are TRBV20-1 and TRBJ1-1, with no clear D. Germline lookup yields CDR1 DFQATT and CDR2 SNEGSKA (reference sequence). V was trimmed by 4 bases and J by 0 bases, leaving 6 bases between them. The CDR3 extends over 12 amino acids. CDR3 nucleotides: TGCAGTGCTAAGATCTTGAACACTGAAGCTTTCTTT. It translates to CSAKILNTEAFF.